This TCR beta chain was identified during a study of cytomegalovirus exposure and HLA in healthy donors. To note about this clone: Its antigen is unknown.

V lost 5 bases to trimming and J lost 4 bases, with 12 bases between them. This CDR3 is built from 14 residues. In germline, CDR1 is SGHVS, CDR2 FQNEAQ. The PCR employed 60 Vbeta primers together with 13 Jbeta primers. The assay was immunoSEQ multiplex PCR, and TCRdb's table has in-frame clones only and misses some. The sample table includes 68,000 or so clones. Study outcomes and limitations: Most TCRs appeared rarely, but some public TCRs recurred in many donors.

The sequencing input was PBMCs. This receptor was identified in a female donor in good health and CMV-seropositive. The J gene is TRBJ1-5, the V gene TRBV7-8; no clear D gene. The CDR3 region has the DNA TGTGCCAGCAGCAGGCGACGGACTAATCAGCCCCAGCATTTT. The encoded protein is CASSRRRTNQPQHF.